This TCR beta chain stems from a study of blood T cell repertoires in COVID-19. Study background: Acute-phase and convalescent COVID-19 samples originated in the United States, Italy and Spain.

As handled by the study authors: How many nucleated cells were present was estimated from reference gene primer amplification. TCRdb's copy holds only in-frame clones and misses some; the assay was immunoSEQ multiplex PCR. That table supplies the V and J calls and clone size; D and trimming were determined from the DNA. The data contain 150,000 to 200,000 clones, around 90% of them singletons. The CDR3 runs 13 residues. Trimming took 7 bases from V and 5 from J; bases not matched to a gene: 8. The V gene's germline CDR1 is GTSNPN and CDR2 SVGIG (reference sequence). J is TRBJ1-1 and V is TRBV30, with 9 bases identical to TRBD1. The sequencing sample was made of peripheral blood. This sequence originates from a human donor in a cohort sampled during active COVID-19. CDR3 protein: CASRTGTGTEAFF. CDR3 nucleotides: TGTGCCTCTCGGACCGGGACAGGGACTGAAGCTTTCTTT.